These 31 T cell receptor beta chains were sequenced from one sample in a study of blood T cell repertoires in COVID-19. TCRdb's table, derived via immunoSEQ multiplex PCR, lists solely in-frame clones and lacks some. The table shows about 230,000 clones, with approximately 83% occurring only once. Source material: peripheral blood. Receptor source: a man in his forties with acute or convalescent COVID-19.

The V call is TRBV5-1, the J call TRBJ2-3; 8 positions agree with TRBD2. In germline, CDR1 is SGHRS, CDR2 YFSETQ. This CDR3 is built from 15 residues. Trimming at V came to 6 bases and at J to 6 bases, leaving 12 bases not matched to a gene. CDR3 loop: CASTTTGGSEDTQYF. The CDR3 DNA sequence: TGCGCCAGCACCACCACGGGAGGGAGCGAGGATACGCAGTATTTT.

The chain couples TRBV18 to TRBJ1-2; 9 bases map to TRBD1. Germline CDR1 and CDR2: KGHSH and LQKENI. Trimming removed 4 bases from V and 8 bases from J; junction bases left unmatched: 11. There are 15 residues in the CDR3. The CDR3 here is CASSLFAQGAEGYTF. CDR3 bases: TGTGCCAGCTCACTTTTCGCACAGGGGGCTGAGGGCTACACCTTC.

The chain has TRBV28 and TRBJ2-7; a possible D gene is TRBD2 (5 bases). Germline lookup yields CDR1 MDHEN and CDR2 SYDVKM. V gave up 3 bases and J gave up 0 bases, with 12 bases separating them. The CDR3 is 15 amino acids. The CDR3 sequence: CASSLFGLISYEQYF. The CDR3, as DNA: TGTGCCAGCAGTTTGTTTGGACTGATCTCCTACGAGCAGTACTTC.

The chain has TRBV5-1 and TRBJ1-6, with D possibly matching TRBD1 (5 bases). The CDR3 is made up of 16 amino acids. The germline CDR1 and CDR2 sequences are SGHRS and YFSETQ. V dropped 2 bases and J dropped 7 bases, with 16 bases sitting between them. The CDR3 reads CASSLYRGLGNSPLHF. DNA for the CDR3: TGCGCCAGCAGCTTATACCGGGGACTGGGGAATTCACCCCTCCACTTT.

This clone was picked up one time. Other DNA sequences within the sample encode an identical CDR3. The chain combines TRBV3-1 (or the pseudogene TRBV3-2) with TRBJ1-2; TRBD1 matches at 7 bases. The CDR3 length is 12 residues. With V trimmed by 2 bases and J by 8 bases, 2 bases remained unmatched. Germline V gene sequence: CDR1 LGHDT, CDR2 YNNKEL (reference sequence). The DNA for the CDR3 is TGTGCCAGCAGCCAAAACAGGGGCGGCTACACCTTC. As protein: CASSQNRGGYTF.

This clone was found a few times. V usage is TRBV5-6 and J usage is TRBJ2-5, with TRBD2 matching 14 bases. V trimming: 4 bases; J trimming: 4 bases; junction bases outside the gene matches: 3. The CDR3 loop spans 15 amino acids. In germline, CDR1 is SGHDT, CDR2 YYEEEE. Here the CDR3 reads CASSPGLAGGETQYF. As DNA, the CDR3 is TGTGCCAGCAGCCCAGGACTAGCGGGAGGAGAGACCCAGTACTTC.

The chain combines TRBV5-5 with TRBJ1-1; D perhaps matches TRBD1 (6 bases). The length of the CDR3 is 16 residues. Germline-derived CDR1 and CDR2 are SGHKS and YYEKEE (reference sequence). Trimming took off 2 bases at V and 0 bases at J, with 14 bases between the two ends. For the CDR3, the DNA is TGTGCCAGCAGCTTTAGCGTGGGGGCACTGAACACTGAAGCTTTCTTT. Its translation: CASSFSVGALNTEAFF.

The chain has TRBV3-1 (or the pseudogene TRBV3-2) and TRBJ2-5; 12 nucleotides match TRBD2. This CDR3 spans 16 amino acids. Germline values: CDR1 LGHDT, CDR2 YNNKEL (reference sequence). The junction had 7 bases not matched to a gene; V was cut back by 3 bases and J by 5 bases. The CDR3 region is CASSHTLAGGEETQYF. In DNA form, the CDR3 reads TGTGCCAGCAGCCACACACTAGCGGGAGGTGAGGAGACCCAGTACTTC.

This clone came up once. The same CDR3 is also encoded by other DNA sequences in this sample. The CDR3: CASSYSRTQSSYEQYF. The CDR3 nucleotides read TGTGCCAGCAGTTACTCCCGGACACAAAGCTCCTACGAGCAGTACTTC. J is TRBJ2-7 and V is TRBV6-5; D may be TRBD1 (5 bases). In germline, CDR1 is MNHEY, CDR2 SVGAGI. The CDR3 consists of 16 residues. V was shortened by 0 bases and J by 0 bases, with 12 bases between the two germline ends.

Only one count was recorded for this clone. The gene calls are TRBV5-5 and TRBJ2-1, with D tentatively TRBD2 (5 bases). Trimming cost V 1 base and J 4 bases, with 12 bases left between them. The CDR3 length is 15 residues. The germline CDR1 and CDR2 sequences are SGHKS and YYEKEE (reference sequence). CDR3 sequence reads: CASSLSGVVYNEQFF. Written as DNA, the CDR3 is TGTGCCAGCAGCTTGAGCGGCGTGGTGTACAATGAGCAGTTCTTC.

This clone was observed a single time. This sequence joins TRBV11-2 and TRBJ2-5; 10 nucleotides line up with TRBD2. V dropped 5 bases and J dropped 1; count of bases not matched to a gene: 10. The germline V gene encodes CDR1 SGHAT and CDR2 FQNNGV. This CDR3 comprises 17 residues. In nucleotides, the CDR3 is TGTGCCAGCAGCCCGGGGTCGGGACTAGCGACCCAAGAGACCCAGTACTTC. It translates to CASSPGSGLATQETQYF.

The chain uses TRBV2 and TRBJ1-3; 8 bases map to TRBD1. The J segment lost 4 bases and the V segment lost 5 bases, leaving 10 bases of the junction unmatched. Germline V gene lookup returns CDR1 SNHLY and CDR2 FYNNEI. This CDR3 comprises 16 residues. This CDR3 is CASSRARGPSGNTIYF. The CDR3 DNA sequence: TGTGCCAGCAGTAGGGCCAGGGGGCCTTCCGGAAACACCATATATTTT. Complete variable domain (other parts from reference TRBV2 and TRBJ1-3): EPEVTQTPSHQVTQMGQEVILRCVPISNHLYFYWYRQILGQKVEFLVSFYNNEISEKSEIFDDQFSVERPDGSNFTLKIRSTKLEDSAMYFCASSRARGPSGNTIYFGEGSWLTVV.

The chain employs TRBV19 and TRBJ2-1; 7 positions match TRBD1. Germline V gene data show CDR1 as LNHDA and CDR2 as SQIVND (reference sequence). J gave up 8 bases and V 4 bases, and 5 bases lay outside the gene matches. The CDR3 loop spans 13 amino acids. CDR3 protein: CASSTEGADEQFF. DNA of the CDR3: TGTGCCAGTAGTACCGAGGGGGCAGATGAGCAGTTCTTC. Full variable domain (remainder filled in from reference TRBV19 and TRBJ2-1): DGGITQSPKYLFRKEGQNVTLSCEQNLNHDAMYWYRQDPGQGLRLIYYSQIVNDFQKGDIAEGYSVSREKKESFPLTVTSAQKNPTAFYLCASSTEGADEQFFGPGTRLTVL.

The chain combines TRBV27 with TRBJ1-2, with 10 bases that match TRBD1. Per the germline V gene, CDR1 is MNHEY and CDR2 is SMNVEV (reference sequence). The J segment lost 0 bases and the V segment lost 2 bases, leaving 9 bases of the junction unmatched. This CDR3 is built from 18 residues. CDR3 sequence (DNA): TGTGCCAGCAGTTTAAGGACAGGGGGGATTTCCGCTAACTATGGCTACACCTTC. This translates into CASSLRTGGISANYGYTF.

J is TRBJ1-2 and V is TRBV5-1, with 7 bases aligning to TRBD1. Germline CDR1 and CDR2: SGHRS and YFSETQ. The CDR3 runs 14 residues. V shed 0 bases and J 6 bases; nucleotides not matched to a gene: 5. The CDR3 nucleotides are TGCGCCAGCAGCTTGGTCGGCAGGGGGGATGGCTACACCTTC. Protein: CASSLVGRGDGYTF.

This clone has more than one count but fewer than ten. The DNA for the CDR3 is TGCGCCAGCAGCCAAGGGCCCAGCGCTAACTATGGCTACACCTTC. Its protein is CASSQGPSANYGYTF. This chain links TRBV4-1 with TRBJ1-2, with D unclear. Germline V gene data show CDR1 as MGHRA and CDR2 as YSYEKL. V gave up 1 base and J gave up 0 bases, with 9 bases separating them. This CDR3 has 15 residues.

This chain joins TRBV19 and TRBJ1-6; 7 bases fit TRBD1. Germline CDR1 LNHDA, CDR2 SQIVND (reference sequence). V was pared by 3 bases and J by 7 bases, with 15 bases of the junction left unmatched. The CDR3 has 18 amino acids. In DNA, the CDR3 is TGTGCCAGTAGTATGTCCTCGGGAGCAACAGGGGAGAATTCACCCCTCCACTTT. Translating it yields CASSMSSGATGENSPLHF.

This chain joins TRBV20-1 and TRBJ2-5; D is unresolved. From germline, CDR1 is DFQATT and CDR2 SNEGSKA (reference sequence). The CDR3 sequence is 10 residues long. The ends were cut back, 6 bases at V and 1 base at J, with 3 bases in the middle. As DNA, the CDR3 is TGCAGTGCCGTCCAAGAGACCCAGTACTTC. Amino acids: CSAVQETQYF.

The chain recombines TRBV27 with TRBJ2-1; D is ambiguous. The CDR3 totals 14 residues. Trimming stripped 6 bases from V and 10 bases from J, with 19 bases between. From germline, CDR1 is MNHEY and CDR2 SMNVEV (reference sequence). The CDR3 loop reads CASSLLRKANEQFF. CDR3 nucleotides: TGTGCCAGCAGCCTACTGAGGAAGGCAAACGAGCAGTTCTTC.

The V call is TRBV19, the J call TRBJ2-7; 8 bases fit TRBD1. This CDR3 has 13 amino acids. Germline trimming cut 8 bases from V and 5 bases from J; bases unmatched to any gene: 8. Looked up from germline, CDR1 is LNHDA and CDR2 is SQIVND (reference sequence). The CDR3 sequence is CASAGQGVDEQYF. As DNA, the CDR3 is TGTGCCAGTGCTGGACAGGGTGTAGACGAGCAGTACTTC.

The V and J genes are TRBV15 and TRBJ1-2, with TRBD1 matching over 8 bases. This CDR3 has 14 amino acids. V dropped 3 bases and J dropped 7; count of bases not matched to a gene: 7. Germline assignment: CDR1 LNHNV and CDR2 YYDKDF (reference sequence). The DNA for the CDR3 is TGTGCCACCAGCAGGCCGGACAGGGCTCCTGGCTACACCTTC. It specifies CATSRPDRAPGYTF.

CDR3 region: CASSELGTSGVYQETQYF. CDR3 bases: TGTGCCAGCAGCGAACTCGGGACTAGCGGAGTGTACCAAGAGACCCAGTACTTC. The chain carries TRBV5-6 and TRBJ2-5; TRBD2 matches 11 bases. This CDR3 contains 18 residues. V trimming: 4 bases; J trimming: 0 bases; junction bases outside the gene matches: 11. Per the germline V gene, CDR1 is SGHDT and CDR2 is YYEEEE.

Only a few counts were recorded for this clone. This chain joins TRBV19 and TRBJ2-1, with 16 nucleotides matching TRBD2. The CDR3 loop spans 16 amino acids. With V trimmed by 5 bases and J by 8 bases, 6 bases remained unmatched. Germline CDR1 and CDR2: LNHDA and SQIVND (reference sequence). CDR3 nucleotide sequence: TGTGCCAGTAGTTTACCGGGACTAGCGGGAGGGTATGAGCAGTTCTTC. Translated, it gives CASSLPGLAGGYEQFF.

This chain connects TRBV5-5 to TRBJ1-4; D possibly corresponds to TRBD1 (6 bases). The CDR3 extends over 16 amino acids. The germline V and J ends were trimmed by 4 bases and 7 bases, with 20 bases remaining between them. CDR1 and CDR2 (germline): SGHKS, YYEKEE (reference sequence). CDR3 DNA sequence: TGTGCCAGCAGCGCGGGCCTCGGCAGGGGCGGTGAAAAACTGTTTTTT. Translation: CASSAGLGRGGEKLFF. Full variable domain (missing parts from reference TRBV5-5 and TRBJ1-4): DAGVTQSPTHLIKTRGQQVTLRCSPISGHKSVSWYQQVLGQGPQFIFQYYEKEERGRGNFPDRFSARQFPNYSSELNVNALLLGDSALYLCASSAGLGRGGEKLFFGSGTQLSVL.

This rearrangement joins TRBV11-2 to TRBJ2-5, with TRBD2 matching 13 bases. V lost 1 base, J lost 5 bases, and 4 bases stayed unmatched. Germline V gene sequence: CDR1 SGHAT, CDR2 FQNNGV. The CDR3 consists of 16 residues. In DNA form, the CDR3 reads TGTGCCAGCAGCTTAGGGACTAGCGGGAGCGGGGAGACCCAGTACTTC. Protein sequence: CASSLGTSGSGETQYF.

The gene calls are TRBV2 and TRBJ1-2; D call uncertain. The germline V gene encodes CDR1 SNHLY and CDR2 FYNNEI. Trimming removed 7 bases at V and 4 bases at J, with 10 bases between. There are 12 residues in the CDR3. CDR3 sequence: CASNPEGYGYTF. The CDR3 nucleotides are TGTGCCAGCAACCCCGAGGGCTATGGCTACACCTTC.

This rearrangement joins TRBV6-2 or TRBV6-3 to TRBJ2-7; 7 bases match TRBD1. V shed 2 bases and J 2 bases; nucleotides not matched to a gene: 6. The CDR3 runs to 15 residues. CDR1 is MNHEY and CDR2 is SVGEGT in the germline V gene. The CDR3 nucleotides are TGTGCCAGCAGTTACCACGGACAGGAGGCCTACGAGCAGTACTTC. Translated: CASSYHGQEAYEQYF.

The chain uses TRBV18 and TRBJ1-1, with D perhaps matching TRBD1 (6 bases). This CDR3 has 13 residues. Trimming removed 3 bases at V and 3 bases at J, with 8 bases between. Germline CDR1 and CDR2: KGHSH and LQKENI. CDR3 DNA: TGTGCCAGCTCACCGACAGGATACACTGAAGCTTTCTTT. Translating gives CASSPTGYTEAFF.

The J gene is TRBJ2-7, the V gene TRBV7-3; TRBD2 might be the D (6 bases). V lost 1 base to trimming and J lost 0 bases, with 10 bases between them. The CDR3 is 15 residues long. Germline V gene data show CDR1 as SGHTA and CDR2 as FQGTGA. This chain's CDR3 is CASSLMGLPSYEQYF. Here the CDR3 DNA reads TGTGCCAGCAGCTTAATGGGACTGCCCTCCTACGAGCAGTACTTC. Combining the CDR3 with reference TRBV7-3 and TRBJ2-7 gives the whole variable domain GAGVSQTPSNKVTEKGKYVELRCDPISGHTALYWYRQSLGQGPEFLIYFQGTGAADDSGLPNDRFFAVRPEGSVSTLKIQRTERGDSAVYLCASSLMGLPSYEQYFGPGTRLTVT.

The rearrangement uses TRBV3-1 (or the pseudogene TRBV3-2) and TRBJ1-1; D uncertain. The CDR3 has 14 residues. Trimming removed 3 bases at V and 5 bases at J, with 13 bases between. Germline lookup yields CDR1 LGHDT and CDR2 YNNKEL (reference sequence). CDR3 nucleotides: TGTGCCAGCAGCCAGGGTCGGTCGGGAACTGAAGCTTTCTTT. This translates into CASSQGRSGTEAFF.

This chain uses TRBV11-1 with TRBJ2-1; D is unresolved. The CDR3 is made up of 12 amino acids. Germline CDR1 is SGHAT and CDR2 is FQDESV (reference sequence). Trimming shortened V by 3 bases and J by 9 bases, and 9 bases separated the two germline ends. The CDR3 loop is CASSFTLGEQFF. CDR3 DNA: TGTGCCAGCAGCTTTACCCTCGGTGAGCAGTTCTTC.